This T cell receptor (beta chain) was recovered during a study of blood T cell repertoires in COVID-19 (dated by TCRdb to 2018 to 2020). Looking at the study overall: Samples from collaborators originated in the United States, Italy and Spain and spanned both the acute and convalescent phases of COVID-19. The material from the prospective study consisted of cDNA or gDNA derived from T cells, B-cell-depleted T cells, or PBMCs. Sample metadata almost always included a de-identified subject ID, COVID-19 status, age in years and sex. The samples were drawn from the first 160 participants of the ongoing ImmuneRACE study and from about 1,200 subjects provided by 6 global collaborators. Where available, HLA class I and class II types were obtained from metadata supplied by the sample provider rather than from assay-based typing. Subjects who had been exposed to COVID-19, were actively infected with it, or had recovered from it provided the deeply sampled blood TCRbeta repertoires that made up the dataset. A freely available public database, intended as a resource for researchers studying the immune response to SARS-CoV-2, is where the repertoires were released.

What the study reported, not specific to this receptor: How much clinical and demographic metadata was included differed by source and by participant, and the metadata was provided uncurated.

Each collaborating institution followed its own protocols to collect whole blood in K2EDTA tubes. Collaborator samples were shipped for TCRbeta analysis as frozen whole blood, isolated PBMCs, or DNA extracted from either sample type. The immunoSEQ Assay, a bias-controlled multiplex PCR, was used to amplify TCRbeta CDR3 regions from genomic DNA. As for the authors' bioinformatics: The number of nucleated cells in each sample was estimated by amplification of reference gene primers within the assay. To quantify the absolute abundance of each unique TCRbeta CDR3 rearrangement, sequence reads were collapsed and filtered. For each sample, productive Simpson clonality was calculated as the square root of Simpson's diversity index across productive rearrangements. Imported from immuneACCESS, the table was reduced by TCRdb to in-frame sequences with V and J called. These copies leave out some clones; in studies compared against another copy, an unresolved V gene accounts for under half, and the cause of the remainder is not known. V and J calls and clone size are as listed in that table; D and trimming were resolved from the DNA. The sample table holds about 70,000 clones, of which roughly nine tenths were seen once. The ten largest clones add up to about a tenth of the sample.

Measured from the cysteine to the phenylalanine, the CDR3 is 12 residues long. This entry keeps only the CDR3 DNA: 36 bases, framed from base 1. Trimming at the junction amounts to 0 bases on V and 5 bases on J, and the germline ends lie 5 bases apart. Reading the germline V gene gives CDR1 SGHTS and CDR2 YDEGEE. As regards this clone: The clone's antigen remains unknown. Within one base of it there is no much larger clone, and no base qualities were kept.

The TCR was taken from a human donor in a cohort sampled during active COVID-19. The specimen sequenced was peripheral blood. This chain is built from TRBV5-8 and TRBJ1-1; the D gene assignment is ambiguous. The sequenced DNA: TGTGCCAGCAGCTTGGCCGAGACTGAAGCTTTCTTT. It is translated as CASSLAETEAFF.